This T cell receptor beta chain was captured by sequencing in a study of blood T cell repertoires in COVID-19. The CDR3 is 16 amino acids. Some clones are missing from TCRdb's copy, which holds only in-frame ones; the method was immunoSEQ multiplex PCR. Of fewer than 250,000 clones listed, around 80% are singletons. This receptor was obtained from a woman aged 50 to 65 with acute or convalescent COVID-19. The chain uses TRBV21-1 and TRBJ2-7; the table calls TRBD1, which could not be checked here. TRBV21-1 is a documented pseudogene. The sample was peripheral blood. CDR3 sequence reads: CASSRPGTKSSYEQYF. The DNA of the CDR3 is TGTGCCAGCAGCAGGCCTGGGACAAAAAGTTCCTACGAGCAGTACTTC.